The 28 T cell receptor beta chains in this list originate from one sample, sequenced in a study of immune heterogeneity within non-small cell lung tumors. Using 32 V and 13 J primers, multiplex PCR amplified TCR beta CDR3. TCRdb redid the calling of the multiplex PCR reads with MiXCR, one entry per CDR3 protein. Of 21,000 or so distinct CDR3 sequences in the sample, about 29% were seen once. The authors used roughly 600 ng of bulk tumor genomic DNA per sample as template. Several biopsies were collected from each primary tumor during surgery. They were spaced as far apart as possible within the tumor mass. The patients were newly diagnosed with non-small cell lung cancer, had not been treated, and had curative surgery. Sequencing was carried out using lung tumor tissue. The source is a man aged 40-55 years with non-small cell lung cancer.

Notes on this clonotype: Given a much more abundant clone one base away, this may be a read error. This CDR3 is CASSKPTTNEKLFF. CDR3 nucleotides: TGTGCCAGTAGTAAGCCAACAACTAATGAAAAACTGTTTTTT. The chain combines TRBV19 with TRBJ1-4; no clear D gene. With 4 bases removed from V and 0 bases from J, the gap between germline ends came to 6 bases. This CDR3 has 14 residues. CDR1 is LNHDA and CDR2 is SQIVND in the germline V gene (reference sequence).

With regard to this clonotype: A much larger clone lies a single base off, so this may be a read error. The V and J genes are TRBV6-2 or TRBV6-3 and TRBJ1-5, with TRBD1 matching over 10 bases. Germline CDR1 reads MNHEY; CDR2 reads SVGEGT. CDR3 length: 16 amino acids. V was pared by 7 bases and J by 6 bases, with 12 bases of the junction left unmatched. The CDR3 here is CASIYVLDRGLQPQHF. The CDR3, as DNA: TGTGCCAGCATTTATGTTCTTGACAGGGGGCTTCAGCCCCAGCATTTT.

Turning to this clonotype: A much larger clone lies a single base off, so this may be a read error. CDR3 nucleotide sequence: TGTGCCAGCAGCTTACTTTCCGGGCTGGATTACGTGCAGTACTTC. Amino acids: CASSLLSGLDYVQYF. This sequence joins TRBV7-2 and TRBJ2-7; D unresolved. The CDR3 extends over 15 amino acids. Germline V gives CDR1 SGHTA, CDR2 FQGNSA.

Turning to this clonotype: A much larger clone differs by one base, so this may be a read error. CDR3 DNA sequence: TGTGCCATCAATGTCAGGTCCGGAAGGGACGGGGAGCTGTTTTTT. It encodes CAINVRSGRDGELFF. The genes are TRBV10-3 and TRBJ2-2, with D unclear. The germline gives CDR1 ENHRY, CDR2 SYGVKD. This CDR3 contains 15 residues. Trimming removed 7 bases at V and 7 bases at J, with 19 bases between.

As for this clonotype: This may arise from a read error, as a much more abundant clone is one base away. The chain carries TRBV3-1 and TRBJ2-7; 7 bases line up with TRBD1. The germline gives CDR1 LGHDT, CDR2 YNNKEL (reference sequence). This CDR3 contains 13 residues. Germline trimming cut 5 bases from V and 12 bases from J; bases unmatched to any gene: 13. The CDR3 here is CASSNPGEGAPYF. Written as DNA, the CDR3 is TGTGCCAGCAGCAATCCCGGCGAGGGGGCTCCGTACTTC.

This clonotype was counted many times. The CDR3: CAWSLTTGELFF. CDR3 nucleotide sequence: TGTGCCTGGAGTCTTACCACCGGGGAGCTGTTTTTT. The chain uses TRBV30 and TRBJ2-2, with D hard to call. The CDR3 is made up of 12 amino acids. The V gene lost 2 bases and the J gene lost 4 bases, with 5 bases spanning the gap. Germline lookup yields CDR1 GTSNPN and CDR2 SVGIG (reference sequence).

This clonotype was seen a few times. This chain joins TRBV5-4 and TRBJ2-7; D gene unclear. Germline V gene sequence: CDR1 SGHNT, CDR2 YYREEE (reference sequence). This CDR3 region has 11 residues. Trimming took off 4 bases at V and 6 bases at J, with 8 bases between the two ends. The CDR3 DNA reads TGTGCCAGCAGCCAAGCCTCCGAGCAGTACTTC. Its protein is CASSQASEQYF. The variable domain in full, with the rest retrieved from reference TRBV5-4 and TRBJ2-7, is ETGVTQSPTHLIKTRGQQVTLRCSSQSGHNTVSWYQQALGQGPQFIFQYYREEENGRGNFPPRFSGLQFPNYSSELNVNALELDDSALYLCASSQASEQYFGPGTRLTVT.

A remark on this clonotype: A much larger clone differs from this one at a single base, so this may be a read error. The chain uses TRBV12-3 or TRBV12-4 and TRBJ1-2; maybe TRBD1 (5 bases). The CDR3 consists of 15 residues. V was pared by 0 bases and J by 4 bases, with 12 bases between. CDR3 bases: TGTGCCAGCAGTTTAGCGCCGGGGCGCGGCTATGGCTACACCTTC. This codes for CASSLAPGRGYGYTF.

Worth noting for this clonotype: A single base separates this from a much larger clone, so it may be a read error. The chain couples TRBV27 to TRBJ2-4; 7 nucleotides align to TRBD2. Germline V lookup: CDR1 MNHEY, CDR2 SMNVEV (reference sequence). This CDR3 spans 19 amino acids. The V and J ends lost 5 bases and 5 bases, in that order; junction bases with no gene match: 21. CDR3 region: CASSTRATQSGIGENIQYF. Written as DNA, the CDR3 is TGTGCCAGCAGTACACGCGCTACCCAAAGCGGGATTGGCGAAAACATTCAGTACTTC.

About this clonotype itself: Possible read error: a much larger clone is one base away. The rearrangement uses TRBV2 and TRBJ1-2; the D is unclear. CDR3 length: 16 amino acids. Germline loops: CDR1 SNHLY, CDR2 FYNNEI. The CDR3 spells CASSVEIVDPNYGYIF. DNA of the CDR3: TGTGCCAGCAGTGTTGAGATAGTGGATCCTAACTATGGCTACATCTTC.

This clonotype was detected ten times or more. The chain joins TRBV6-8 to TRBJ2-7; D gene ambiguous. The ends were cut back, 4 bases at V and 2 bases at J, with 9 bases in the middle. Germline CDR1 MNHGY, CDR2 SAAAGT. CDR3 length equals 13 residues. CDR3 protein: CASSFYGTYEQYF. The CDR3 DNA reads TGTGCCAGCAGTTTTTACGGTACCTACGAGCAGTACTTC.

This clonotype turned up a few times. This chain links TRBV25-1 with TRBJ2-2, with D unclear. The CDR3 has 11 amino acids. V was trimmed by 6 bases and J by 5 bases, leaving 4 bases between them. The germline V gene has CDR1 MGHDK and CDR2 SYGVNS. CDR3 sequence (DNA): TGTGCCAGCAGGTTAACCGGGGAGCTGTTTTTT. Protein: CASRLTGELFF.

Comments on this clonotype: At one end the junction does not follow the germline gene, possibly because of a read error. This chain uses TRBV2 with TRBJ1-6; 7 bases align to TRBD1. The CDR3 is made up of 13 amino acids. CDR1 SNHLY and CDR2 FYNNEI come from the germline V gene. CDR3 in amino acids: CAGSGDSNSPLHF. Written as DNA, the CDR3 is TGTGCCGGCAGTGGGGACAGTAATTCACCCCTCCACTTT. Variable domain in full (rest from reference TRBV2 and TRBJ1-6): EPEVTQTPSHQVTQMGQEVILRCVPISNHLYFYWYRQILGQKVEFLVSFYNNEISEKSEIFDDQFSVERPDGSNFTLKIRSTKLEDSAMYFCAGSGDSNSPLHFGNGTRLTVT.

In the case of this clonotype: One junction end does not reproduce the germline sequence, and a read error may be involved. The rearrangement uses TRBV6-1 and TRBJ2-6, with D unclear. The CDR3 contains 18 residues. CDR1 and CDR2 (germline): MNHNS, SASEGT. CDR3 region: CASSPKQGFPSGTNVLTF. Written as DNA, the CDR3 is TGTGCCAGCAGTCCCAAGCAAGGATTCCCCTCTGGGACCAACGTCCTGACTTTC.

This clonotype was seen ten or more times. V is TRBV6-4 and J is TRBJ2-2, with TRBD1 as a possible D gene (6 bases). Trimming took 6 bases from V and 1 from J, leaving 9 bases between them. Germline CDR1 and CDR2: MRHNA and SNTAGT. The CDR3 runs 14 residues. The CDR3 sequence: CASREQGNTGELFF. The DNA for the CDR3 is TGTGCCAGCAGGGAACAGGGGAACACCGGGGAGCTGTTTTTT.

Within the sample, this clonotype is medium-sized. This chain links TRBV12-3 or TRBV12-4 with TRBJ2-1; possible D gene TRBD1, 6 bases. Trimming pared 6 bases from V and 10 bases from J, leaving 22 bases between. The CDR3 covers 15 residues. The CDR3 bases are TGTGCCAGCAGACGGACGGACAGTCTGTTAGGCGAGCAGTTCTTC. This translates into CASRRTDSLLGEQFF.

The genes are TRBV18 and TRBJ1-5; 7 positions agree with TRBD1. This CDR3 spans 15 amino acids. V lost 5 bases, J lost 7 bases, and 11 bases stayed unmatched. The germline V gene encodes CDR1 KGHSH and CDR2 LQKENI. The CDR3 is CASSEGQESGQPQHF. The CDR3 nucleotides are TGTGCCAGCTCAGAAGGACAGGAGAGCGGACAGCCCCAGCATTTT.

This clonotype was found a few times. V gene TRBV5-1 combines with J gene TRBJ2-5, with D possibly being TRBD1 or TRBD2 (5 bases each). Germline V gene lookup returns CDR1 SGHRS and CDR2 YFSETQ. Trimming took off 4 bases at V and 4 bases at J, with 17 bases between the two ends. The CDR3 runs to 15 residues. The DNA for the CDR3 is TGCGCCAGCAGCGTGGGACCCACACCGGGAGAGACCCAGTACTTC. Amino acids: CASSVGPTPGETQYF.

As for this clonotype: Possible read error: a much larger clone is one base away. V usage is TRBV12-3 or TRBV12-4 and J usage is TRBJ2-7; D is unclear. This CDR3 has 13 residues. V gave up 6 bases and J gave up 3 bases, with 12 bases separating them. Here the CDR3 DNA reads TGTGCCAGCAGAAAAAAGCCGAGCTACGAGCAGTACTTC. Its translation: CASRKKPSYEQYF.

Points on this clonotype: A much larger clone is a single base away; this may be a read error. The CDR3 does not end in the conserved phenylalanine or tryptophan, so this is likely a read error. The chain recombines TRBV27 with TRBJ2-1; 10 bases map to TRBD1. The germline V gene has CDR1 MNHEY and CDR2 SMNVEV (reference sequence). The length of the CDR3 is 15 residues. Trimming took 4 bases from V and 5 from J; bases not matched to a gene: 5. The CDR3: CASSYDRGLNNEQFL. The CDR3 nucleotides are TGTGCCAGCAGTTATGACAGGGGGCTAAACAATGAGCAGTTCTTA.

The J gene is TRBJ2-7, the V gene TRBV11-3; D might be TRBD1 or TRBD2, each matching 5 bases. Germline CDR1 reads SGHNT; CDR2 reads YENEEA. The CDR3 has 13 residues. The V gene lost 5 bases and the J gene lost 2 bases, with 10 bases spanning the gap. The CDR3 region is CASSPGLTYEQYF. The CDR3 DNA reads as TGTGCCAGCAGCCCGGGGCTTACCTACGAGCAGTACTTC. The complete variable domain, with remaining parts taken from reference TRBV11-3 and TRBJ2-7, reads EAGVVQSPRYKIIEKKQPVAFWCNPISGHNTLYWYLQNLGQGPELLIRYENEEAVDDSQLPKDRFSAERLKGVDSTLKIQPAELGDSAVYLCASSPGLTYEQYFGPGTRLTVT.

This clonotype turned up a few times. This CDR3 reads CASSEFQPGRYGYTF. Here the CDR3 DNA reads TGTGCCAGCAGTGAATTTCAGCCGGGGCGGTATGGCTACACCTTC. The rearrangement uses TRBV25-1 and TRBJ1-2; possibly TRBD1 for D (5 bases). The V and J ends lost 1 base and 5 bases respectively, with 14 bases between them. CDR3 size: 15 residues. Germline V gives CDR1 MGHDK, CDR2 SYGVNS.

In this sample, this clonotype turned up once. A clone one base away is much larger, so this may be a read error. The V and J genes are TRBV2 and TRBJ1-1; no definite D call. This CDR3 spans 15 amino acids. Trimming pared 7 bases from V and 1 base from J, leaving 16 bases between. Germline values: CDR1 SNHLY, CDR2 FYNNEI. CDR3 loop: CASTGVSSANTEAFF. The CDR3 DNA is TGTGCCAGCACCGGAGTAAGCAGTGCGAACACTGAAGCTTTCTTT.

The table lists this clonotype with a few counts. The chain has TRBV2 and TRBJ2-6, with 12 bases fitting TRBD2. The CDR3 consists of 18 residues. Germline CDR1 is SNHLY and CDR2 is FYNNEI. Trimming cost V 6 bases and J 2 bases; bases outside gene matches: 8. The CDR3 DNA follows: TGTGCCAGCAGAAGACTAGCGGGAGTCTACGCTGGGGCCAACGTCCTGACTTTC. This codes for CASRRLAGVYAGANVLTF.

This clonotype was seen more than once but under ten times. The chain combines TRBV20-1 with TRBJ2-7; 10 positions agree with TRBD2. The CDR3 totals 15 residues. The V gene end was trimmed by 3 bases and the J gene end by 0 bases; junction bases not matched to a gene: 5. Germline V gene sequence: CDR1 DFQATT, CDR2 SNEGSKA (reference sequence). This chain's CDR3 is CSASRASGGSYEQYF. CDR3 sequence (DNA): TGCAGTGCTAGTAGGGCTAGCGGGGGCTCCTACGAGCAGTACTTC.

This clonotype was observed many times. The V call is TRBV20-1, the J call TRBJ2-7; no definite D call. Germline values: CDR1 DFQATT, CDR2 SNEGSKA (reference sequence). The CDR3 is made up of 13 amino acids. The V gene lost 3 bases and the J gene lost 2 bases, with 11 bases spanning the gap. DNA for the CDR3: TGCAGTGCTAGTCGTTTTGGAGCCTACGAGCAGTACTTC. Translating gives CSASRFGAYEQYF.

This clonotype was detected ten times or more. The rearrangement joins TRBV7-8 to TRBJ2-7, with D perhaps TRBD2 (5 bases). Germline V lookup: CDR1 SGHVS, CDR2 FQNEAQ. This CDR3 spans 18 amino acids. Trimming removed 1 base from V and 4 bases from J, with 23 bases in between. The CDR3 bases are TGTGCCAGCAGCTTAGGATCCCCTCGGGGTTTCACGGGGTACGAGCAGTACTTC. Residues: CASSLGSPRGFTGYEQYF. The full variable domain, rest sourced from reference TRBV7-8 and TRBJ2-7, is GAGVSQSPRYKVAKRGQDVALRCDPISGHVSLFWYQQALGQGPEFLTYFQNEAQLDKSGLPSDRFFAERPEGSVSTLKIQRTQQEDSAVYLCASSLGSPRGFTGYEQYFGPGTRLTVT.

This clonotype is medium-sized by share. The chain uses TRBV7-8 and TRBJ2-5; D is perhaps TRBD1 (6 bases). In germline, CDR1 is SGHVS, CDR2 FQNEAQ. V dropped 5 bases and J dropped 3 bases, with 10 bases sitting between them. This CDR3 is built from 13 residues. The CDR3 DNA reads as TGTGCCAGCAGCGAGGGGACAAAAGAGACCCAGTACTTC. Its protein product is CASSEGTKETQYF.